Sequencing of this T cell receptor (beta chain) was carried out in a study of vaccination effects on CD4 cells after COVID-19. About the research overall: Two-dose BNT162b2 or mRNA-1273 vaccination was given to participants. Points from the study as a whole: Vaccine- and infection-induced clones showed marked clonal contraction late following vaccination.

A few counts support this clone. Its antigen remains unidentified. V dropped 7 bases and J dropped 7; count of bases not matched to a gene: 8. The CDR3 runs 13 residues. The germline V gene has CDR1 SQVTM and CDR2 ANQGSEA. The protocol was immunoSEQ multiplex PCR, while the TCRdb copy is restricted to in-frame clones and leaves out a portion. Of about 20,000 clones listed, approximately 79% are singletons. After expansion with viral peptide pools in the ViraFEST assay, antigen-specific CD4+ T cells were sequenced. After less than twelve days in culture, the CD4+ T cells were isolated. Having tested negative for nucleocapsid antibodies, the vaccine recipients showed no prior SARS-CoV-2 infection.

The gene calls are TRBV29-1 and TRBJ1-5; TRBD1 matches at 9 bases. The sequenced sample was CD4+ T cells from PBMCs cultured with HCoV-NL63 spike peptides, obtained before COVID-19 vaccination. This TCR came from a human donor who received a COVID-19 vaccine. DNA for the CDR3: TGCAGCGCTGCCGGGACAGGGCGACAGCCCCAGCATTTT. This gives the protein CSAAGTGRQPQHF.